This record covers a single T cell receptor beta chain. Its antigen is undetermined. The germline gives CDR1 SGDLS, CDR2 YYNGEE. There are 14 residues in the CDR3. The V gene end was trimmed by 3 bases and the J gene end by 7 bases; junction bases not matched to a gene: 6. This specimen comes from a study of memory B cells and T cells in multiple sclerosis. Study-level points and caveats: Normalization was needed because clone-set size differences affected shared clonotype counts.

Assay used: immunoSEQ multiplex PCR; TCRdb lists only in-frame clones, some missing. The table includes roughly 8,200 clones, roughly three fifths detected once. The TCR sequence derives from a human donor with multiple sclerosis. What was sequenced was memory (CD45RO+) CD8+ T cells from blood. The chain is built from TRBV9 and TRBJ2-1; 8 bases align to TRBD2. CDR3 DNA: TGTGCCAGCAGCGCTGACGGGACTAGTAATGAGCAGTTCTTC. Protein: CASSADGTSNEQFF.